A selection of T cell receptor beta chains follows, all from one sample in a study of blood T cell repertoires in COVID-19. TCRdb's table, derived via immunoSEQ multiplex PCR, lists solely in-frame clones and lacks some. The table records 350,000 to 450,000 clones, about nine tenths of them present only once. The material sequenced was PBMCs or T cells enriched from blood (not recorded which). These receptor sequences come from a woman between 40 and 55 years old who had been exposed to COVID-19. The CDR3 runs from the conserved cysteine through the conserved F or W. The order of the fields is D gene, V gene, clone size, J gene, CDR3 DNA, CDR3 protein. The D gene is left open where the match is weak. The size entry is marked missing in some rows and otherwise reads once, few, many or a size class.

D: -
V: TRBV30
size: -
J: TRBJ1-2
DNA: TGTGCCTGGAAAAAAAAACAGCCCAGTGGCTACACCTTC
CDR3: CAWKKKQPSGYTF

D: TRBD1
V: TRBV9
size: -
J: TRBJ2-2
DNA: TGTGCCAGCAGCGGGTCGACAGGGGGGAGCGGGGAGCTGTTTTTT
CDR3: CASSGSTGGSGELFF

D: TRBD1
V: TRBV5-1
size: -
J: TRBJ2-7
DNA: TGCGCCAGCAGGTACCGGGACAGGGCGTCCTACGAGCAGTACTTC
CDR3: CASRYRDRASYEQYF

D: TRBD1
V: TRBV5-1
size: -
J: TRBJ2-1
DNA: TGCGCCAGCAGCCCCGACAGGGGGCTGGTAGATGAGCAGTTCTTC
CDR3: CASSPDRGLVDEQFF

D: -
V: TRBV18
size: -
J: TRBJ2-3
DNA: TGTGCCAGCTCACCTGGGACTCAGGGAGATACGCAGTATTTT
CDR3: CASSPGTQGDTQYF

D: TRBD1
V: TRBV10-3
size: -
J: TRBJ1-1
DNA: TGTGCCATCACACAGGGGGCCCCAAACACTGAAGCTTTCTTT
CDR3: CAITQGAPNTEAFF

D: -
V: TRBV15
size: few
J: TRBJ1-1
DNA: TGTGCCACCAGCAGAGATTTTTGGGGGCGGACTGAAGCTTTCTTT
CDR3: CATSRDFWGRTEAFF

D: TRBD1
V: TRBV5-1
size: -
J: TRBJ2-7
DNA: TGCGCCAGCAGTCCCGCCGGGACAGCCTACGAGCAGTACTTC
CDR3: CASSPAGTAYEQYF

D: -
V: TRBV18
size: -
J: TRBJ2-1
DNA: TGTGCCAGCTCACCACCGGAGCATAGCTCCTACAATGAGCAGTTCTTC
CDR3: CASSPPEHSSYNEQFF

D: TRBD2
V: TRBV19
size: once
J: TRBJ2-1
DNA: TGTGCCAGTATGGGTAGCGGGAGGACCTACAATGAGCAGTTCTTC
CDR3: CASMGSGRTYNEQFF

D: TRBD2
V: TRBV6-5
size: -
J: TRBJ2-7
DNA: TGTGCCAGCAGTTACGCCGGGAGGTACGAGCAGTACTTC
CDR3: CASSYAGRYEQYF

D: TRBD1
V: TRBV6-2/TRBV6-3
size: few
J: TRBJ1-2
DNA: TGTGCCAGCAGTAAACGGGACAGGGGTATGGGCGACTATGGCTACACCTTC
CDR3: CASSKRDRGMGDYGYTF